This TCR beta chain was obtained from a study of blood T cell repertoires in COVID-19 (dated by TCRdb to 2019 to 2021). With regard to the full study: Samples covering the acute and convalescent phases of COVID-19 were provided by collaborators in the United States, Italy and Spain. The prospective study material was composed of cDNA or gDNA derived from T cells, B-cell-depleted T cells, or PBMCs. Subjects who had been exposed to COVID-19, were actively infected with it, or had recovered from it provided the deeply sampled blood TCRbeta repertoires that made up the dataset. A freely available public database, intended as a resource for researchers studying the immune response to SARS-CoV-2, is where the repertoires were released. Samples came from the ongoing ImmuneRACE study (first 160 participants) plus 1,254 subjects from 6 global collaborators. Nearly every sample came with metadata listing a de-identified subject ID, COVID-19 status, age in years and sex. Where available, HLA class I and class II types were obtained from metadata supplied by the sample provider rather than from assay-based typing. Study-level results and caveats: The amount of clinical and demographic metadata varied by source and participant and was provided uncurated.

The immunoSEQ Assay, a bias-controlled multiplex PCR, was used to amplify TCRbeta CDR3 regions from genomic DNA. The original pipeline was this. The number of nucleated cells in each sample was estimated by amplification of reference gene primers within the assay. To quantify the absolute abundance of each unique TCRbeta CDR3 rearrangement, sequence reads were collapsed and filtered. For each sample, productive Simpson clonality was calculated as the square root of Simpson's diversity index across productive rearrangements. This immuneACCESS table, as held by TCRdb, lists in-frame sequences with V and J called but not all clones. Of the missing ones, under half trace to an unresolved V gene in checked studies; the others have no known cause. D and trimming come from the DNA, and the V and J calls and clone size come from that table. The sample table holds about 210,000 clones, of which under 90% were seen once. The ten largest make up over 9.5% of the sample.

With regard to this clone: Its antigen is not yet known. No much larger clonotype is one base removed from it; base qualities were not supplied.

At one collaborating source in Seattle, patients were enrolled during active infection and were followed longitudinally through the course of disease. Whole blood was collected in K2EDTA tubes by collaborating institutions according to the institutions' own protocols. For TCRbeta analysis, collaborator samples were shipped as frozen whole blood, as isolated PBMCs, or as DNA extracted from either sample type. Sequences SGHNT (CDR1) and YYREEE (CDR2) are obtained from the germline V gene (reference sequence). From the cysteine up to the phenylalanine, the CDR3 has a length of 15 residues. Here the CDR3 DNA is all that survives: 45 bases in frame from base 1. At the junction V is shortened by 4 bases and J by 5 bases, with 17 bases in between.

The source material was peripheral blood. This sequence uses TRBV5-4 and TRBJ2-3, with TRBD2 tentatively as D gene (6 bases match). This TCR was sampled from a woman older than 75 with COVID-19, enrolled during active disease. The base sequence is TGTGCCAGCAGCCCCGGGGGACTTCAGGGAGATACGCAGTATTTT. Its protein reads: CASSPGGLQGDTQYF.